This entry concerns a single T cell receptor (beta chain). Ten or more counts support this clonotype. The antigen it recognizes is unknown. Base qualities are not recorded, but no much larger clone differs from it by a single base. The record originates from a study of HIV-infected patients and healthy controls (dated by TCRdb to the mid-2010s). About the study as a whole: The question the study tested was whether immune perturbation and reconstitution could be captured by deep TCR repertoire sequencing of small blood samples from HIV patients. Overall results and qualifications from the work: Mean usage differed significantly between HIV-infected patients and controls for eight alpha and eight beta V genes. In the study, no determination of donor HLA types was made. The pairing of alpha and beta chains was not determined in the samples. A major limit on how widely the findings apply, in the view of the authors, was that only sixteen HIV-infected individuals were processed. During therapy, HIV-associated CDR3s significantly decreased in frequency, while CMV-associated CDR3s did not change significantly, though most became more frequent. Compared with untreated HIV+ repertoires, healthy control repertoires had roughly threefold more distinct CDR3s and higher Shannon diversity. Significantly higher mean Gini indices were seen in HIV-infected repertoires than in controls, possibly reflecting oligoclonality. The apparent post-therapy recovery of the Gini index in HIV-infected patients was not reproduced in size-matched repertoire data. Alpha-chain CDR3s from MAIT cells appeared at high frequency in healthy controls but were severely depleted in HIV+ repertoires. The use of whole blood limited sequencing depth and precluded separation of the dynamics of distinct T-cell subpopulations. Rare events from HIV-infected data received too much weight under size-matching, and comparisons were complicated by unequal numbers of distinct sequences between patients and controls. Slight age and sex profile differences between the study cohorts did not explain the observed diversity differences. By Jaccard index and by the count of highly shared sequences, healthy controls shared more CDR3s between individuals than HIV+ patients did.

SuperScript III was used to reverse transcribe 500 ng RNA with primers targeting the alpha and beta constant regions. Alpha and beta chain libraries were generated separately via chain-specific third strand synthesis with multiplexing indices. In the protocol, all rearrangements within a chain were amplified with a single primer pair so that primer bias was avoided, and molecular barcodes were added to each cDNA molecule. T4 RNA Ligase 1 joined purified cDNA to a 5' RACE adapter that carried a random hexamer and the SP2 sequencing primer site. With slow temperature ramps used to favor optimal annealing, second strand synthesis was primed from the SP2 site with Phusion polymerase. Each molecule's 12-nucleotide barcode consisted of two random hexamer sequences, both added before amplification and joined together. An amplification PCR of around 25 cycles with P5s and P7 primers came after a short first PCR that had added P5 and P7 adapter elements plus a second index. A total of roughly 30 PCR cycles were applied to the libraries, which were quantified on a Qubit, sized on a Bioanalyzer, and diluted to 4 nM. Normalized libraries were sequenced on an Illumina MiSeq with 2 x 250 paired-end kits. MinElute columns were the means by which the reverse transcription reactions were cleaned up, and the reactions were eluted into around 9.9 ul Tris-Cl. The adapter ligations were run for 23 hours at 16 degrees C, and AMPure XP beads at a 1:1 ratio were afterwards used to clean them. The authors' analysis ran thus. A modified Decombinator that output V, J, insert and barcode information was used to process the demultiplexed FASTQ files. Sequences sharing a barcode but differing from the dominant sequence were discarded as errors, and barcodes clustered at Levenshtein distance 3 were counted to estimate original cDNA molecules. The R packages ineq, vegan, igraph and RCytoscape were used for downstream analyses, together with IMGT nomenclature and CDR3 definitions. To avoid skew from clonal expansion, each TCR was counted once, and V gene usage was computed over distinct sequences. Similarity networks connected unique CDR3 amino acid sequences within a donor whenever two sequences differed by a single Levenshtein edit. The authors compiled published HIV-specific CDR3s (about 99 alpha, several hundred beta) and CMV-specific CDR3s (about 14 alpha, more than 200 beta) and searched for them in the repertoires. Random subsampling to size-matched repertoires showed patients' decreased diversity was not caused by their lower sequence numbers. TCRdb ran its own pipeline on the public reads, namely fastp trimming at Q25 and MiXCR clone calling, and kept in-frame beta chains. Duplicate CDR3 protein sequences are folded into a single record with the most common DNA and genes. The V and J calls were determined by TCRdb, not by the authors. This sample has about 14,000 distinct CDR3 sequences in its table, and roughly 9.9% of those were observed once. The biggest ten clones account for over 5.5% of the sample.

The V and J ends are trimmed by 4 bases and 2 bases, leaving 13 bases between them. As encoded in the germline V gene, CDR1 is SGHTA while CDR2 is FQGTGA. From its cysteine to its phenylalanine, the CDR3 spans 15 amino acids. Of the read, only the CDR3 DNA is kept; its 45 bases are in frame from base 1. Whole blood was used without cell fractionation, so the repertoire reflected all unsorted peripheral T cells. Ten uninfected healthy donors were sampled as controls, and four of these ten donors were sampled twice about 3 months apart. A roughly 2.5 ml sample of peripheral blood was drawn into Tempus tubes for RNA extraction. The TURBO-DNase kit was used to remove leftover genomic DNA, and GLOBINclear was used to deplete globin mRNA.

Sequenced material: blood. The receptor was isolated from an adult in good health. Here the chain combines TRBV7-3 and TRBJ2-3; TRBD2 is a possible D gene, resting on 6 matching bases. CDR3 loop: CASSYRLGPTDTQYF. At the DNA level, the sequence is TGTGCCAGCAGCTACCGACTAGGTCCCACAGATACGCAGTATTTT.